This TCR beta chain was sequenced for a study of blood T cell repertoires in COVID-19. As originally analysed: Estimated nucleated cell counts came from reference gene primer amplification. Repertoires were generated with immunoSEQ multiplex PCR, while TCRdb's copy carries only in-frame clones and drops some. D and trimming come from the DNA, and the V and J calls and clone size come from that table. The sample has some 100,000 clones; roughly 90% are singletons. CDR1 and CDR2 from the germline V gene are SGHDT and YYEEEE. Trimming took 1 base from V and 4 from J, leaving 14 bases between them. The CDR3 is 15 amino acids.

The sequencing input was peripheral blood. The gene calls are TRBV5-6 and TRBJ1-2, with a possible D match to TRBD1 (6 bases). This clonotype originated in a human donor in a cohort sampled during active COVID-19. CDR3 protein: CASSLTQTGAYGYTF. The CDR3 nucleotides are TGTGCCAGCAGCTTGACCCAGACAGGAGCCTATGGCTACACCTTC.